This T cell receptor (beta chain) comes out of a study of breast tumors, draining lymph nodes, adjacent tissues. Samples came from axillary lymph nodes draining the breast cancer. This clonotype was observed many times. The antigen remains undetermined. Just one base apart from a much larger clone, this may be a read error. This CDR3 region has 15 residues. Germline CDR1 SEHNR, CDR2 FQNEAQ (reference sequence). TCRdb re-analysed the multiplex PCR reads in MiXCR, keeping a single row per CDR3 protein. In the table there are some 170,000 distinct CDR3 sequences, 30% to 40% of which are singletons. General study results and limits: Tumor TCR diversity was below lymph nodes but above nontumor tissue. That most tumor T cells come from lymph nodes remained unproven.

Material: axillary lymph node tissue. The rearrangement links TRBV7-9 to TRBJ2-5; 11 nucleotides line up with TRBD2. This TCR came from a female donor with breast cancer. Some clones in this sample may be carry-over from other donors' samples. The CDR3 bases are TGTGCCAGCAGCCCACTAGCGGGAGAGGGAGAGACCCAGCACTTC. It translates to CASSPLAGEGETQHF.